Presented here are 25 T cell receptor beta chains from one specimen sequenced in a study of shared clonotypes between healthy human individuals (TCRdb year 2020). Library construction relied on the immunoSEQ multiplex PCR assay. TCRdb took this table from immuneACCESS and kept in-frame rearrangements with V and J called. Such tables lack part of the clones; where checked against another copy, unresolved V genes explain under half of the gap, and the rest is unexplained. The sample table lists about 1.1 million clones, approximately 80% of them with a count of one. The biggest ten clones account for 0.89% of the sample. Sample: memory CD4+ T cells from PBMCs. Per the publication, the cell subset or site label means: CD45RA-negative fraction. These receptor sequences come from a man aged 18 to 35 in good health. Some clones in this sample may be carry-over from other donors' samples.

V gene TRBV5-4 combines with J gene TRBJ2-7, with no clear D. Trimming left V 0 bases short and J 2 bases short, with 9 bases between. CDR3 size: 14 residues. Looked up from germline, CDR1 is SGHNT and CDR2 is YYREEE (reference sequence). The CDR3, as DNA: TGTGCCAGCAGCTTGGACGGGCGACCCTACGAGCAGTACTTC. Protein: CASSLDGRPYEQYF.

This clone showed up just a few times. This chain connects TRBV19 to TRBJ2-1; D might be TRBD2 (5 bases). Germline CDR1 LNHDA, CDR2 SQIVND (reference sequence). The CDR3 extends over 19 amino acids. Between the trimmed V and J ends, which lost 5 bases and 0 bases, there was a span of 23 bases. CDR3 region: CASSRMTSGALSSYNEQFF. The CDR3 coding sequence is TGTGCCAGTAGTCGTATGACCAGCGGAGCCCTGAGCTCCTACAATGAGCAGTTCTTC. Variable domain in full (rest from reference TRBV19 and TRBJ2-1): DGGITQSPKYLFRKEGQNVTLSCEQNLNHDAMYWYRQDPGQGLRLIYYSQIVNDFQKGDIAEGYSVSREKKESFPLTVTSAQKNPTAFYLCASSRMTSGALSSYNEQFFGPGTRLTVL.

This chain uses TRBV2 with TRBJ2-1; TRBD2 is a possible D gene (6 bases). Germline V CDR1 and CDR2: SNHLY, FYNNEI. The V end lost 1 base, the J end lost 8 bases, and 12 bases lay between the germline ends. The CDR3 length is 14 residues. DNA of the CDR3: TGTGCCAGCAGTGAAGGGAGGGGCCCCGATGAGCAGTTCTTC. Translated: CASSEGRGPDEQFF.

The rearrangement links TRBV7-2 to TRBJ1-5; D may be TRBD1 (6 bases). The V and J ends lost 4 bases and 6 bases respectively, with 19 bases between them. The CDR3 extends over 16 amino acids. Per germline, CDR1 SGHTA and CDR2 FQGNSA. The CDR3 DNA is TGTGCCAGCAGCTACCTTGGAGGGGGGCTGGGTCAGCCCCAGCATTTT. This codes for CASSYLGGGLGQPQHF. Looking up the rest from reference TRBV7-2 and TRBJ1-5 gives the full variable domain: GAGVSQSPSNKVTEKGKDVELRCDPISGHTALYWYRQSLGQGLEFLIYFQGNSAPDKSGLPSDRFSAERTGGSVSTLTIQRTQQEDSAVYLCASSYLGGGLGQPQHFGDGTRLSIL.

The rearrangement links TRBV18 to TRBJ2-2, with 7 nucleotides matching TRBD1. The germline gives CDR1 KGHSH, CDR2 LQKENI. The V and J ends lost 4 bases and 0 bases, in that order; junction bases with no gene match: 2. The CDR3 is made up of 15 amino acids. The CDR3 DNA reads as TGTGCCAGCTCACGGGGACAGCCGAACACCGGGGAGCTGTTTTTT. Translating it yields CASSRGQPNTGELFF.

The V and J genes are TRBV19 and TRBJ2-1; TRBD2 agrees at 11 bases. Germline lookup yields CDR1 LNHDA and CDR2 SQIVND (reference sequence). V was clipped by 5 bases and J by 0 bases; unmatched bases: 6. The length of the CDR3 is 17 residues. The CDR3 DNA reads TGTGCCAGTAGTCTAGGACTAGCGGGCAACTCCTACAATGAGCAGTTCTTC. As protein: CASSLGLAGNSYNEQFF.

V gene TRBV19 combines with J gene TRBJ2-2; unclear D gene. The CDR3 contains 14 residues. V lost 10 bases and J lost 2, with 14 bases in between. Per the germline V gene, CDR1 is LNHDA and CDR2 is SQIVND (reference sequence). CDR3 bases: TGTGCCACCAGAGCCGGCCTTAACACCGGGGAGCTGTTTTTT. It encodes CATRAGLNTGELFF.

This clone is a singleton in its sample. This rearrangement joins TRBV5-8 to TRBJ2-5, with 8 bases aligning to TRBD2. The CDR3 runs to 13 residues. Germline V gene data show CDR1 as SGHTS and CDR2 as YDEGEE. V trimming: 4 bases; J trimming: 4 bases; junction bases outside the gene matches: 3. The CDR3 DNA reads TGTGCCAGCAGCCCGGGACTAGGAGAGACCCAGTACTTC. This encodes CASSPGLGETQYF.

The chain links TRBV30 to TRBJ2-3, with a tentative D call TRBD2 (5 bases). Between the trimmed V and J ends, which lost 1 base and 0 bases, there was a span of 11 bases. The CDR3 covers 15 residues. From germline, CDR1 is GTSNPN and CDR2 SVGIG (reference sequence). The CDR3 DNA sequence: TGTGCCTGGAGTGGCGGACTGTTCAGCACAGATACGCAGTATTTT. Translation: CAWSGGLFSTDTQYF.

The chain recombines TRBV5-1 with TRBJ1-1; tentatively, D is TRBD1 (6 bases). This CDR3 spans 15 amino acids. V lost 2 bases, J lost 1 base, and 12 bases lay in between. Germline values: CDR1 SGHRS, CDR2 YFSETQ. The CDR3 spells CASSFLQGPNTEAFF. The CDR3, as DNA: TGCGCCAGCAGCTTCTTACAGGGACCGAACACTGAAGCTTTCTTT.

The table lists this clone with a count of one. The J gene is TRBJ2-5, the V gene TRBV9, with unresolved D. V dropped 2 bases and J dropped 1 base, with 9 bases sitting between them. The CDR3 has 14 residues. Germline V gene sequence: CDR1 SGDLS, CDR2 YYNGEE. The CDR3: CASSVMGSQETQYF. DNA of the CDR3: TGTGCCAGCAGCGTTATGGGGTCCCAAGAGACCCAGTACTTC.

The chain is built from TRBV5-6 and TRBJ2-7; D is unclear. Germline-derived CDR1 and CDR2 are SGHDT and YYEEEE. This CDR3 comprises 14 residues. Trimming stripped 2 bases from V and 0 bases from J, with 9 bases between. CDR3 residues: CASSFGSHSYEQYF. DNA of the CDR3: TGTGCCAGCAGCTTCGGGTCACACTCCTACGAGCAGTACTTC. Drawing the rest from reference TRBV5-6 and TRBJ2-7, the complete variable domain is DAGVTQSPTHLIKTRGQQVTLRCSPKSGHDTVSWYQQALGQGPQFIFQYYEEEERQRGNFPDRFSGHQFPNYSSELNVNALLLGDSALYLCASSFGSHSYEQYFGPGTRLTVT.

The genes are TRBV28 and TRBJ2-4; D might be TRBD2 (7 bases). Germline V gives CDR1 MDHEN, CDR2 SYDVKM. Trimming pared 4 bases from V and 6 bases from J, leaving 13 bases between. CDR3 length equals 14 residues. CDR3 nucleotides: TGTGCCAGCAGTTCCCCTGCGGGGGCAAACATTCAGTACTTC. Its translation: CASSSPAGANIQYF.

The chain carries TRBV14 and TRBJ1-6, with 7 bases matching TRBD1. The CDR3 has 15 amino acids. J was trimmed by 7 bases and V by 2 bases; bases with no gene match: 5. Germline loops: CDR1 SGHDN, CDR2 FVKESK. CDR3 coding DNA: TGTGCCAGCAGCCAAAAGGGACAGAGGAATTCACCCCTCCACTTT. Protein sequence: CASSQKGQRNSPLHF.

The chain recombines TRBV25-1 with TRBJ2-7; 9 bases map to TRBD2. CDR1 is MGHDK and CDR2 is SYGVNS in the germline V gene. The CDR3 loop spans 13 amino acids. The ends lost 8 bases at V and 2 bases at J; junction bases unmatched: 4. The CDR3 spells CASGIAGAYEQYF. DNA for the CDR3: TGTGCCAGCGGGATAGCGGGAGCCTACGAGCAGTACTTC.

The rearrangement links TRBV11-2 to TRBJ2-7, with 8 bases matching TRBD1. Per germline, CDR1 SGHAT and CDR2 FQNNGV. The CDR3 is made up of 14 amino acids. V was clipped by 5 bases and J by 6 bases; unmatched bases: 9. CDR3 loop: CASSTRQGRPEQYF. CDR3 nucleotide sequence: TGTGCCAGCAGCACAAGACAGGGGCGCCCCGAGCAGTACTTC.

The rearrangement joins TRBV7-2 to TRBJ2-3, with 12 positions matching TRBD2. The V and J ends lost 1 base and 5 bases, in that order; junction bases with no gene match: 4. The CDR3 is made up of 16 amino acids. Germline CDR1 and CDR2: SGHTA and FQGNSA. The CDR3 spells CASSLGLAGVGDTQYF. CDR3 in DNA: TGTGCCAGCAGCTTAGGACTAGCGGGAGTGGGAGATACGCAGTATTTT.

This rearrangement joins TRBV6-6 to TRBJ2-3; tentatively, D is TRBD1 (5 bases). The germline V gene encodes CDR1 MNHNY and CDR2 SVGAGI (reference sequence). V gave up 6 bases and J gave up 0 bases, with 10 bases separating them. The length of the CDR3 is 14 residues. The CDR3 coding sequence is TGTGCCAGCAGGACAGCCCTTAGCACAGATACGCAGTATTTT. It encodes CASRTALSTDTQYF.

V gene TRBV29-1 combines with J gene TRBJ1-2, with D possibly TRBD1 on 5 matching bases. CDR3 length equals 11 residues. Germline V lookup: CDR1 SQVTM, CDR2 ANQGSEA. Trimming removed 4 bases from V and 6 bases from J, with 9 bases in between. CDR3 sequence: CSVGDGDGYTF. The CDR3, as DNA: TGCAGCGTTGGGGACGGAGATGGCTACACCTTC.

This clone was counted a single time. This rearrangement joins TRBV2 to TRBJ1-6, with 7 bases fitting TRBD1. V trimming: 7 bases; J trimming: 7 bases; junction bases outside the gene matches: 4. Germline CDR1 and CDR2: SNHLY and FYNNEI. This CDR3 comprises 13 residues. For the CDR3, the DNA is TGTGCCAGCATAGGGGACAGAAATTCACCCCTCCACTTT. Translating it yields CASIGDRNSPLHF.

The chain's CDR3 is CSVEKRYGSSYNEQFF. The CDR3 DNA reads TGCAGCGTTGAGAAACGGTATGGGAGCTCCTACAATGAGCAGTTCTTC. The chain carries TRBV29-1 and TRBJ2-1, with D possibly matching TRBD2 (5 bases). The V end lost 3 bases, the J end lost 0 bases, and 15 bases lay between the germline ends. Per the germline V gene, CDR1 is SQVTM and CDR2 is ANQGSEA. The length of the CDR3 is 16 residues.

This chain joins TRBV5-4 and TRBJ1-4; the D is unclear. This CDR3 is 13 amino acids long. Between the trimmed V and J ends, which lost 3 bases and 2 bases, there was a span of 5 bases. Germline V CDR1 and CDR2: SGHNT, YYREEE (reference sequence). The CDR3 loop reads CASSCDTNEKLFF. The CDR3 DNA is TGTGCCAGCAGCTGTGACACTAATGAAAAACTGTTTTTT.

The V call is TRBV19, the J call TRBJ2-5; tentative D call: TRBD2 (6 bases). The V and J ends lost 5 bases and 3 bases respectively, with 16 bases between them. Germline-derived CDR1 and CDR2 are LNHDA and SQIVND (reference sequence). The CDR3 contains 15 residues. CDR3 nucleotides: TGTGCCAGTAGTTGGGGGGATCGCCGAGAAGAGACCCAGTACTTC. Encoded protein: CASSWGDRREETQYF.

The chain combines TRBV27 with TRBJ2-7; 7 positions agree with TRBD2. This CDR3 has 16 amino acids. The ends lost 5 bases at V and 7 bases at J; junction bases unmatched: 17. Germline V lookup: CDR1 MNHEY, CDR2 SMNVEV (reference sequence). The CDR3 is CASSPQTAGSQGEQYF. CDR3 nucleotides: TGTGCCAGCAGTCCCCAAACAGCGGGATCTCAGGGTGAGCAGTACTTC.

The chain recombines TRBV5-1 with TRBJ1-2; no firm D call. The CDR3 extends over 15 amino acids. CDR1 and CDR2 from the germline V gene are SGHRS and YFSETQ. With 1 base removed from V and 4 bases from J, the gap between germline ends came to 14 bases. The DNA of the CDR3 is TGCGCCAGCAGCTTGATGGTTTCGGAGACCTATGGCTACACCTTC. It codes for CASSLMVSETYGYTF.